The following is a T cell receptor (beta chain) sequence with its context. TCRdb's table, derived via immunoSEQ multiplex PCR, lists solely in-frame clones and lacks some. Altogether approximately 400,000 clones are present, roughly 86% being singletons, with the ten largest covering 0.85% to 1.2%. The sample is drawn from a study of blood T cell repertoires in COVID-19. Study-level background: The United States, Italy and Spain were the sources of the acute and convalescent COVID-19 samples.

Sequencing was performed on peripheral blood. This TCR was sampled from a human donor with acute or convalescent COVID-19. The donor label of this sample is uncertain.

In DNA, the CDR3 is TGTGCCAGCAGCGCCCAACAGGGGGCCTACACCATATATTTT. Protein: CASSAQQGAYTIYF. The V gene is TRBV9, the J gene TRBJ1-3, with 9 bases fitting TRBD1. Per germline, CDR1 SGDLS and CDR2 YYNGEE. The CDR3 consists of 14 residues. V lost 3 bases to trimming and J lost 8 bases; unmatched junction nucleotides: 6.